The 3 T cell receptor beta chains listed next were all sequenced from one sample in a study of control samples from healthy donors and cancer patients. Only in-frame clones appear in the TCRdb table, and some are missing; sequencing was by immunoSEQ multiplex PCR. The data show about 140,000 clones, almost 90% seen once. The specimen sequenced was blood. These receptors were collected from a man younger than 35 in good health.

The chain links TRBV7-9 to TRBJ2-5; D is ambiguous. V was cut by 1 base and J by 4 bases, with 4 bases left in between. This CDR3 spans 12 amino acids. The germline CDR1 and CDR2 sequences are SEHNR and FQNEAQ (reference sequence). CDR3 amino acids: CASSLEAETQYF. CDR3 DNA: TGTGCCAGCAGCTTAGAAGCAGAGACCCAGTACTTC.

The gene calls are TRBV11-3 and TRBJ2-7; tentatively, D is TRBD1 (6 bases). Germline CDR1 is SGHNT and CDR2 is YENEEA. The CDR3 totals 15 residues. V lost 0 bases and J lost 6, with 15 bases in between. As DNA, the CDR3 is TGTGCCAGCAGCTTAGAGGGGGCTCCCACAAGCGAGCAGTACTTC. This codes for CASSLEGAPTSEQYF.

The chain has TRBV19 and TRBJ1-5; D remains ambiguous. CDR1 and CDR2 (germline): LNHDA, SQIVND (reference sequence). V was pared by 5 bases and J by 1 base, with 12 bases between. The CDR3 has 15 residues. CDR3 DNA sequence: TGTGCCAGTAGTCCTCGGGGAACGAGCAATCAGCCCCAGCATTTT. Translation gives CASSPRGTSNQPQHF. Supplemented by reference TRBV19 and TRBJ1-5, the full variable domain reads DGGITQSPKYLFRKEGQNVTLSCEQNLNHDAMYWYRQDPGQGLRLIYYSQIVNDFQKGDIAEGYSVSREKKESFPLTVTSAQKNPTAFYLCASSPRGTSNQPQHFGDGTRLSIL.